One sample yielded the 29 T cell receptor beta chains listed below, sequenced in a study. TCRdb independently ran MiXCR on the 5' RACE reads; one entry per CDR3 protein. Of more than 8,500 distinct CDR3 sequences listed, 20% to 30% were seen once; the top ten hold roughly 3.4%. Tregs were sorted as CD4+CD25+CD127-/low cells. The material sequenced was Tregs sorted from blood. Receptor source: a female donor with breast cancer.

The V call is TRBV20-1, the J call TRBJ2-3; 8 nucleotides line up with TRBD2. CDR1 and CDR2 from the germline V gene are DFQATT and SNEGSKA (reference sequence). This CDR3 comprises 16 residues. Germline trimming cut 3 bases from V and 2 bases from J; bases unmatched to any gene: 10. CDR3 residues: CSASTFQREFTDTQYF. The CDR3 DNA reads TGCAGTGCTAGTACTTTTCAGCGGGAGTTCACAGATACGCAGTATTTT.

By share, this clonotype ranks as medium-sized. The chain uses TRBV27 and TRBJ2-7; 7 positions match TRBD1. CDR3 size: 14 residues. V shed 5 bases, J shed 1 base, and the junction held 5 bases outside the gene matches. Germline V gene lookup returns CDR1 MNHEY and CDR2 SMNVEV (reference sequence). This chain's CDR3 is CASSPQDRSYEQYF. The CDR3 DNA reads as TGTGCCAGCAGTCCACAGGACAGGTCCTACGAGCAGTACTTC.

This clonotype has only a few counts. The chain uses TRBV7-9 and TRBJ2-3; maybe TRBD1 (5 bases). Deletions cut 3 bases from V and 1 base from J, with 20 bases between. The CDR3 consists of 18 residues. CDR1 is SEHNR, CDR2 FQNEAQ, per germline (reference sequence). For the CDR3, the DNA is TGTGCCAGCAGCTTTAGGAGCAGGAAGGGGTTCGGCACAGATACGCAGTATTTT. This codes for CASSFRSRKGFGTDTQYF.

Concerning this clonotype itself: An end of the junction does not agree with germline; a read error may underlie this. This chain uses TRBV5-1 with TRBJ2-7, with 8 bases lining up with TRBD2. Per germline, CDR1 SGHRS and CDR2 YFSETQ. The CDR3 covers 14 residues. The CDR3 sequence: CASSPRGGSYGQYF. CDR3 sequence (DNA): TGCGCCAGCAGCCCTCGGGGGGGCTCCTACGGGCAGTACTTC.

The rearrangement links TRBV5-1 to TRBJ2-1, with unresolved D. The CDR3 sequence is 14 residues long. V lost 4 bases, J lost 10 bases, and 18 bases lay in between. Germline V gives CDR1 SGHRS, CDR2 YFSETQ. CDR3 bases: TGCGCCAGCAGCCTCGGCCCTCCCGGGCTCGAGCAGTTCTTC. It encodes CASSLGPPGLEQFF.

This clonotype was seen at least ten times. The genes are TRBV10-3 and TRBJ2-7; 8 bases line up with TRBD1. V lost 3 bases and J lost 2; bases outside the gene matches: 12. The CDR3 runs 17 residues. Looked up from germline, CDR1 is ENHRY and CDR2 is SYGVKD. The CDR3 DNA is TGTGCCATCAGTGATTGGCTCTCCCGGACAGGGACCTACGAGCAGTACTTC. This sequence encodes CAISDWLSRTGTYEQYF.

About this clonotype: The junction shows a germline mismatch at one end, possibly a read error. J is TRBJ2-1 and V is TRBV7-6; a possible D gene is TRBD2 (5 bases). The CDR3 consists of 16 residues. From germline, CDR1 is SGHVS and CDR2 FNYEAQ. CDR3 DNA: TGTGCCAGCAGCTTAGAGGCGGGCAGCGCCTACAATGAGCAGTGCTTC. This encodes CASSLEAGSAYNEQCF.

As to this clonotype: One end of the junction fails to match germline, which may point to a read error. The chain is built from TRBV10-2 and TRBJ2-1, with 9 bases that match TRBD1. This CDR3 has 15 residues. Germline V gives CDR1 WSHSY, CDR2 SAAADI. This CDR3 reads CASSPGTGSYNEQSF. The CDR3, as DNA: TGCGCCAGTTCCCCCGGGACAGGGTCCTACAATGAGCAGTCCTTC.

Sample share makes this clonotype medium-sized. The V call is TRBV10-1, the J call TRBJ2-3; 10 bases fit TRBD1. V dropped 9 bases and J dropped 14; count of bases not matched to a gene: 11. The germline V gene has CDR1 WNHNN and CDR2 SYGVQD (reference sequence). The CDR3 contains 12 residues. Written as DNA, the CDR3 is TGCGCCAGTCGGGGCCCGGGACAGGGGATGTATTTT. The encoded protein is CASRGPGQGMYF.

The sample holds many counts of this clonotype. CDR3 protein: CASSLVGQGINSPLHF. In DNA form, the CDR3 reads TGTGCCAGCAGCTTGGTCGGACAGGGGATTAATTCACCCCTCCACTTT. V usage is TRBV5-5 and J usage is TRBJ1-6, with TRBD1 matching over 9 bases. Per germline, CDR1 SGHKS and CDR2 YYEKEE (reference sequence). Trimming cost V 0 bases and J 6 bases; bases outside gene matches: 4. This CDR3 has 16 amino acids.

This clonotype was detected a few times. The chain carries TRBV20-1 and TRBJ1-6, with D uncertain. The CDR3 has 14 residues. Per germline, CDR1 DFQATT and CDR2 SNEGSKA (reference sequence). Trimming cost V 1 base and J 7 bases, with 11 bases left between them. CDR3 bases: TGCAGTGCTAGAGCGGGGTTGATGAATTCACCCCTCCACTTT. Amino acid sequence: CSARAGLMNSPLHF.

This clonotype occurred a few times. V usage is TRBV4-1 and J usage is TRBJ1-1, with D unresolved. Germline lookup yields CDR1 MGHRA and CDR2 YSYEKL. Trimming took off 4 bases at V and 5 bases at J, with 17 bases between the two ends. The CDR3 contains 15 residues. The CDR3 loop reads CASSPHPDGGTEAFF. CDR3 in DNA: TGCGCCAGCAGCCCGCATCCGGATGGAGGGACTGAAGCTTTCTTT.

Comment on this clonotype: Lacking the conserved final phenylalanine or tryptophan, this CDR3 likely reflects a read error. The V and J genes are TRBV9 and TRBJ2-7; TRBD2 might be the D (5 bases). V was trimmed by 6 bases and J by 0 bases, leaving 13 bases between them. Germline CDR1 is SGDLS and CDR2 is YYNGEE. The CDR3 has 14 amino acids. The chain's CDR3 is CASNPGSSSYEQYS. As DNA, the CDR3 is TGTGCCAGCAACCCGGGGAGTAGCTCCTACGAGCAGTACTCC.

This clonotype was seen repeatedly, ten times or more. This CDR3 is CASSLDRGSSYNEQFF. For the CDR3, the DNA is TGTGCCAGCAGTTTAGATCGCGGGAGCTCCTACAATGAGCAGTTCTTC. The chain is built from TRBV12-3 or TRBV12-4 and TRBJ2-1; 7 nucleotides align to TRBD2. The CDR3 spans 16 residues. V gave up 1 base and J gave up 0 bases; unmatched junction bases: 3.

The chain has TRBV6-5 and TRBJ2-1; 11 positions agree with TRBD2. J lost 10 bases, V lost 7 bases, and 15 bases had no gene match. CDR1 and CDR2 (germline): MNHEY, SVGAGI. This CDR3 is built from 16 residues. CDR3 region: CASTKRGSGRVQEQFF. CDR3 bases: TGTGCCAGCACCAAAAGGGGTAGCGGGAGGGTTCAGGAGCAGTTCTTC.

This clonotype is medium-sized (0.01 to 0.1%) within its sample. The chain carries TRBV27 and TRBJ2-5; D ambiguous. V was pared by 4 bases and J by 2 bases, with 5 bases between. Per the germline V gene, CDR1 is MNHEY and CDR2 is SMNVEV (reference sequence). CDR3 length: 12 amino acids. CDR3 coding DNA: TGTGCCAGCAGTTCAAGGCAAGAGACCCAGTACTTC. Translated: CASSSRQETQYF.

This clonotype was picked up many times. V usage is TRBV19 and J usage is TRBJ2-7, with 15 bases that match TRBD2. Germline-derived CDR1 and CDR2 are LNHDA and SQIVND (reference sequence). With 4 bases clipped from V and 4 bases from J, the junction kept 5 bases outside the gene matches. The CDR3 has 16 amino acids. The chain's CDR3 is CASSKGTSGRRYEQYF. The CDR3 coding sequence is TGTGCCAGTAGTAAAGGGACTAGCGGGAGGAGGTACGAGCAGTACTTC.

The J gene is TRBJ2-5, the V gene TRBV29-1; tentatively, D is TRBD1 (5 bases). This CDR3 has 11 residues. V was shortened by 7 bases and J by 5 bases, with 11 bases between the two germline ends. The germline V gene has CDR1 SQVTM and CDR2 ANQGSEA. For the CDR3, the DNA is TGCAGCGGCCAGGGTGGGGAGACCCAGTACTTC. It codes for CSGQGGETQYF.

The sample holds many counts of this clonotype. This chain links TRBV30 with TRBJ1-5; D might be TRBD1 (5 bases). This CDR3 region has 15 residues. V shed 1 base and J shed 1 base, with 11 bases lying between them. Per the germline V gene, CDR1 is GTSNPN and CDR2 is SVGIG (reference sequence). CDR3 sequence reads: CAWSEAGQSNQPQHF. As DNA, the CDR3 is TGTGCCTGGAGTGAGGCAGGACAAAGCAATCAGCCCCAGCATTTT.

This clonotype occurred many times. The genes are TRBV24-1 and TRBJ1-5; 8 nucleotides line up with TRBD1. In germline, CDR1 is KGHDR, CDR2 SFDVKD. The CDR3 covers 19 residues. V gave up 5 bases and J gave up 3 bases; unmatched junction bases: 17. CDR3 region: CATSVPGTGKGWANQPQHF. The CDR3 DNA reads as TGTGCCACCAGTGTCCCCGGGACAGGAAAAGGTTGGGCCAATCAGCCCCAGCATTTT.

As regards this clonotype: A clone one base away is much larger, so this may be a read error. The chain carries TRBV6-1 and TRBJ2-7; TRBD1 matches 9 bases. J gave up 2 bases and V 10 bases, and 6 bases lay outside the gene matches. Germline V gene lookup returns CDR1 MNHNS and CDR2 SASEGT. CDR3 length: 13 residues. CDR3 residues: CANTRTGAYEQYF. The CDR3 bases are TGTGCCAATACCCGGACAGGGGCCTACGAGCAGTACTTC.

CDR3 in DNA: TGCAGTGCTAGGGGACAGGGCACTGAAGCTTTCTTT. It encodes CSARGQGTEAFF. The chain has TRBV20-1 and TRBJ1-1; TRBD1 matches at 9 bases. V lost 3 bases, J lost 4 bases, and 0 bases stayed unmatched. CDR3 length: 12 amino acids. From germline, CDR1 is DFQATT and CDR2 SNEGSKA (reference sequence).

To note about this clonotype: One junction end disagrees with the germline gene, perhaps due to a read error. The V and J genes are TRBV24-1 and TRBJ2-2, with D possibly matching TRBD2 (6 bases). The CDR3 contains 17 residues. Germline V gene lookup returns CDR1 KGHDR and CDR2 SFDVKD. The CDR3 DNA follows: TGTGCCACCAGTGATGGGGCCGGGACTGGCGCGTACAATGAGCAGTTTTTT. This translates into CATSDGAGTGAYNEQFF.

This clonotype was seen repeatedly, ten times or more. Since a much larger clone is just one base distant, this may be a read error. CDR3 sequence reads: CASSVESGGGCEQYF. DNA for the CDR3: TGTGCCAGCAGCGTAGAGTCAGGGGGCGGGTGCGAGCAGTACTTC. The chain couples TRBV9 to TRBJ2-7; 8 bases match TRBD1. The CDR3 contains 15 residues. The germline CDR1 and CDR2 sequences are SGDLS and YYNGEE. With 0 bases clipped from V and 6 bases from J, the junction kept 8 bases outside the gene matches.

Relative to its sample, this clonotype is medium-sized. The J gene is TRBJ2-2, the V gene TRBV7-9, with TRBD2 identical over 11 bases. V was clipped by 2 bases and J by 4 bases; unmatched bases: 6. The CDR3 runs 17 residues. Germline values: CDR1 SEHNR, CDR2 FQNEAQ (reference sequence). The CDR3 region is CASSLFGTSGSTGELFF. The CDR3 DNA is TGTGCCAGCAGCTTATTTGGGACTAGCGGCTCCACCGGGGAGCTGTTTTTT.

This clonotype is medium-sized in the sample. The chain has TRBV20-1 and TRBJ2-7; no clear D gene. The CDR3 extends over 14 amino acids. V lost 6 bases, J lost 1 base, and 16 bases lay in between. Germline V CDR1 and CDR2: DFQATT, SNEGSKA (reference sequence). The CDR3 loop reads CSATRLGNSYEQYF. The CDR3 DNA sequence: TGCAGTGCAACTCGTCTGGGTAATTCCTACGAGCAGTACTTC.

Judged by abundance, this clonotype is medium-sized. The rearrangement links TRBV6-5 to TRBJ1-4, with a tentative D call TRBD1 (5 bases). CDR1 and CDR2 (germline): MNHEY, SVGAGI. The V and J ends lost 6 bases and 0 bases respectively, with 11 bases between them. The CDR3 sequence is 15 residues long. Written as DNA, the CDR3 is TGTGCCAGCAGCAGACAGCACACAACTAATGAAAAACTGTTTTTT. Protein sequence: CASSRQHTTNEKLFF.

The sample holds many counts of this clonotype. The chain has TRBV24-1 and TRBJ1-1; a weak D match, TRBD1 (5 bases). The germline CDR1 and CDR2 sequences are KGHDR and SFDVKD. The V end lost 4 bases, the J end lost 11 bases, and 13 bases lay between the germline ends. The CDR3 has 12 amino acids. CDR3 amino acids: CATSETGPGAFF. The CDR3 nucleotides are TGTGCCACCAGTGAAACGGGGCCTGGGGCTTTCTTT.

V gene TRBV11-2 combines with J gene TRBJ1-3; perhaps TRBD1 as D (6 bases). The V end lost 5 bases, the J end lost 0 bases, and 17 bases lay between the germline ends. The germline gives CDR1 SGHAT, CDR2 FQNNGV. The CDR3 contains 17 residues. The CDR3 DNA sequence: TGTGCCAGCAGCGCGGGAGGGGGGCGCGACTCTGGAAACACCATATATTTT. As protein: CASSAGGGRDSGNTIYF. The full variable domain, with the rest looked up from reference TRBV11-2 and TRBJ1-3, is EAGVAQSPRYKIIEKRQSVAFWCNPISGHATLYWYQQILGQGPKLLIQFQNNGVVDDSQLPKDRFSAERLKGVDSTLKIQPAKLEDSAVYLCASSAGGGRDSGNTIYFGEGSWLTVV.